These 13 T cell receptor beta chains came from one sample sequenced in a study of cytomegalovirus exposure and HLA in healthy donors. PCR primers comprised 60 Vbeta and 13 Jbeta primers. Generated by immunoSEQ multiplex PCR, the TCRdb table keeps only in-frame clones and is missing some. Its clone listing holds roughly 30,000 clones. The source material was PBMCs. These receptors came from a woman aged 35 to 49 in good health and CMV-seropositive.

The chain combines TRBV5-1 with TRBJ2-1, with 9 bases lining up with TRBD1. The CDR3 covers 16 residues. Germline V lookup: CDR1 SGHRS, CDR2 YFSETQ. The ends lost 4 bases at V and 3 bases at J; junction bases unmatched: 8. CDR3 nucleotides: TGCGCCAGCAGCCCCCGCGGGACAGGGATCTACAATGAGCAGTTCTTC. Translating it yields CASSPRGTGIYNEQFF.

The CDR3 reads CASSGQKNQPQHF. CDR3 in DNA: TGTGCCAGCTCAGGGCAGAAAAATCAGCCCCAGCATTTT. The J gene is TRBJ1-5, the V gene TRBV18; D remains unclear. This CDR3 is built from 13 residues. Germline lookup yields CDR1 KGHSH and CDR2 LQKENI. The V and J ends lost 5 bases and 4 bases respectively, with 9 bases between them.

V gene TRBV19 combines with J gene TRBJ1-2, with 8 bases aligning to TRBD1. There are 13 residues in the CDR3. Germline assignment: CDR1 LNHDA and CDR2 SQIVND (reference sequence). With 6 bases clipped from V and 8 bases from J, the junction kept 8 bases outside the gene matches. CDR3 sequence (DNA): TGTGCCAGTAGCTCGGACAGGGTTAGGGGCTACACCTTC. Encoded protein: CASSSDRVRGYTF.

The J gene is TRBJ2-7, the V gene TRBV19; 7 bases are a match to TRBD1. The V segment lost 5 bases and the J segment 1 base; nucleotides outside the gene matches: 5. The CDR3 is 14 amino acids. Germline-derived CDR1 and CDR2 are LNHDA and SQIVND (reference sequence). CDR3 coding DNA: TGTGCCAGTAGTCGTGGACAGGAGTCCTACGAGCAGTACTTC. Protein product: CASSRGQESYEQYF.

The chain combines TRBV19 with TRBJ1-5; D not certain. The CDR3 runs to 15 residues. V was shortened by 1 base and J by 4 bases, with 11 bases between the two germline ends. CDR1 LNHDA and CDR2 SQIVND come from the germline V gene (reference sequence). The CDR3 DNA follows: TGTGCCAGTAGTATAGGAGGGAGCTCAAATCAGCCCCAGCATTTT. Translation: CASSIGGSSNQPQHF.

The chain joins TRBV4-2 to TRBJ2-7, with TRBD1 identical over 7 bases. The germline gives CDR1 LGHNA, CDR2 YNFKEQ. V was pared by 0 bases and J by 6 bases, with 14 bases of the junction left unmatched. The CDR3 runs to 17 residues. CDR3 in DNA: TGTGCCAGCAGCCAAGAACTCCCAGGGACAGCAGGATCCGAGCAGTACTTC. This codes for CASSQELPGTAGSEQYF.

J is TRBJ1-2 and V is TRBV5-6, with D unresolved. The V end was cut by 4 bases, the J end by 4 bases, with 14 bases between. Germline V gives CDR1 SGHDT, CDR2 YYEEEE. CDR3 length: 14 amino acids. CDR3: CASSPTQTIYGYTF. The CDR3, as DNA: TGTGCCAGCAGCCCTACACAGACGATCTATGGCTACACCTTC.

The rearrangement links TRBV5-1 to TRBJ1-2; D is perhaps TRBD1 (5 bases). V lost 0 bases to trimming and J lost 5 bases, with 8 bases between them. This CDR3 is built from 13 residues. Germline V CDR1 and CDR2: SGHRS, YFSETQ. CDR3: CASSLVGAYGYTF. Written as DNA, the CDR3 is TGCGCCAGCAGCTTGGTTGGGGCGTATGGCTACACCTTC.

The chain is built from TRBV18 and TRBJ1-1; TRBD1 might be the D (5 bases). V was trimmed by 4 bases and J by 3 bases, leaving 18 bases between them. The CDR3 is made up of 16 amino acids. Germline V gene data show CDR1 as KGHSH and CDR2 as LQKENI. The CDR3 spells CASSQDQTADDTEAFF. The CDR3 DNA sequence: TGTGCCAGCTCACAGGACCAGACAGCAGACGACACTGAAGCTTTCTTT. The full variable domain, in which reference TRBV18 and TRBJ1-1 provide the parts outside the CDR3, is NAGVMQNPRHLVRRRGQEARLRCSPMKGHSHVYWYRQLPEEGLKFMVYLQKENIIDESGMPKERFSAEFPKEGPSILRIQQVVRGDSAAYFCASSQDQTADDTEAFFGQGTRLTVV.

This rearrangement joins TRBV7-8 to TRBJ2-7; D is possibly TRBD1 (6 bases). Trimming cost V 7 bases and J 3 bases, with 10 bases left between them. There are 12 residues in the CDR3. Germline V lookup: CDR1 SGHVS, CDR2 FQNEAQ. The CDR3, as DNA: TGTGCCAGCACCCTGGACAGCTACGAGCAGTACTTC. Its protein product is CASTLDSYEQYF.

The J gene is TRBJ2-7, the V gene TRBV18; 7 nucleotides line up with TRBD2. Trimming took 3 bases from V and 3 from J; bases not matched to a gene: 5. The V gene's germline CDR1 is KGHSH and CDR2 LQKENI. The CDR3 runs 14 residues. The CDR3 here is CASSPGLGGYEQYF. CDR3 nucleotides: TGTGCCAGCTCACCCGGACTAGGAGGCTACGAGCAGTACTTC.

The V and J genes are TRBV4-1 and TRBJ2-4; 8 bases align to TRBD2. The germline gives CDR1 MGHRA, CDR2 YSYEKL. The CDR3 runs 16 residues. Losses at the gene ends were 4 bases for V and 6 bases for J; bases not matched to a gene: 11. In nucleotides, the CDR3 is TGCGCCAGCAGCCTCCTTCAGGCGGGAGGAGGAAACATTCAGTACTTC. This gives the protein CASSLLQAGGGNIQYF.

This chain connects TRBV28 to TRBJ2-3, with D possibly TRBD1 on 5 matching bases. This CDR3 has 13 amino acids. Per the germline V gene, CDR1 is MDHEN and CDR2 is SYDVKM. Trimming stripped 7 bases from V and 4 bases from J, with 12 bases between. Written as DNA, the CDR3 is TGTGCCAGCAATCCCCTCAGGGCAGATACGCAGTATTTT. This translates into CASNPLRADTQYF.